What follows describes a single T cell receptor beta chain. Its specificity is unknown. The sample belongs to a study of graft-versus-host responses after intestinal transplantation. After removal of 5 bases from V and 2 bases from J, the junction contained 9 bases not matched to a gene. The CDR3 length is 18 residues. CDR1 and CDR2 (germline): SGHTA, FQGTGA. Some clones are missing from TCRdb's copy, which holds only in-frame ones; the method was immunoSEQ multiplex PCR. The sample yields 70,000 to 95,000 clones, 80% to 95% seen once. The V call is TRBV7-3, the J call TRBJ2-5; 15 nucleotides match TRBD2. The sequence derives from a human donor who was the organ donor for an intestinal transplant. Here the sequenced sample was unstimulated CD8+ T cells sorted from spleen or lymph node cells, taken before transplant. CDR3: CASSAHLGTSGGQETQYF. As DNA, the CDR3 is TGTGCCAGCAGCGCGCACCTCGGGACTAGCGGGGGGCAAGAGACCCAGTACTTC.